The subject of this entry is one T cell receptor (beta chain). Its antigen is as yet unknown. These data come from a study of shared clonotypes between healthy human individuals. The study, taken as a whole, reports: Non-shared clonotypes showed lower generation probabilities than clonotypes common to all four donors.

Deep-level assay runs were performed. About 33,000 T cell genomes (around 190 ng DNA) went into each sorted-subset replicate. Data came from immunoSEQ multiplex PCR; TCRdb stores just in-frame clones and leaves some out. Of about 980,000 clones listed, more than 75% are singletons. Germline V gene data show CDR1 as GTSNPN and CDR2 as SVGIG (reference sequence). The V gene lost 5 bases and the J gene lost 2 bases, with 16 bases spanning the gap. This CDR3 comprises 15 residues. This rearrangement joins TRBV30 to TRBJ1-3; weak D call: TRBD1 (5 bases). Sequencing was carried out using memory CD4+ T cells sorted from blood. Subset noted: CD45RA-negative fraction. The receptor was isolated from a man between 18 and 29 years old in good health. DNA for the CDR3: TGTGCCTGGTCCCAGGGCAATGGCGCTGGAAACACCATATATTTT. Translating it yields CAWSQGNGAGNTIYF.